Listed here are 6 T cell receptor beta chains from one sample, sequenced in a study of beta chain features in type 1 diabetes. What was sequenced were expressed TCRB transcripts, since all of the isolated RNA had been reverse transcribed. Using immunoSEQ multiplex PCR, the repertoire was profiled, and TCRdb retains in-frame clones only, with some absent. This sample has hundreds of thousands of clones, with 14% found just once. The sequenced material came from central memory CD4+ T cells from blood. The receptors shown here come from a man in his thirties or forties in good health.

The V and J genes are TRBV7-2 and TRBJ2-1; D possibly corresponds to TRBD1 (6 bases). Looked up from germline, CDR1 is SGHTA and CDR2 is FQGNSA. Trimming took 5 bases from V and 7 from J, leaving 15 bases between them. CDR3 length equals 14 residues. This CDR3 is CASSPKGVKNEQFF. Written as DNA, the CDR3 is TGTGCCAGCAGCCCGAAGGGGGTAAAAAATGAGCAGTTCTTC.

The rearrangement joins TRBV5-1 to TRBJ2-3; D gene uncertain. The CDR3 spans 15 residues. The V end was cut by 0 bases, the J end by 0 bases, with 8 bases between. Germline CDR1 and CDR2: SGHRS and YFSETQ. DNA for the CDR3: TGCGCCAGCAGCTTGGACCACAAGAGCACAGATACGCAGTATTTT. Translating it yields CASSLDHKSTDTQYF.

This clone was detected only a few times. This chain joins TRBV30 and TRBJ2-3; tentatively, D is TRBD2 (5 bases). Germline CDR1 reads GTSNPN; CDR2 reads SVGIG (reference sequence). V gave up 4 bases and J gave up 4 bases, with 15 bases separating them. The CDR3 is 14 residues long. The CDR3 bases are TGTGCCTGGAATATGCTTTCGCGGGCAGATACGCAGTATTTT. Amino acid sequence: CAWNMLSRADTQYF.

Note on this clone: It is likely a read error, because the conserved phenylalanine at the end of the CDR3 is missing. The chain carries TRBV29-1 and TRBJ1-1, with 10 positions matching TRBD1. Looked up from germline, CDR1 is SQVTM and CDR2 is ANQGSEA. The CDR3 contains 14 residues. The CDR3 sequence: CSGTGTGENTGAFV. For the CDR3, the DNA is TGCAGCGGGACCGGGACAGGGGAGAACACTGGAGCTTTCGTT.

The chain employs TRBV25-1 and TRBJ2-5; D may be TRBD1 (5 bases). Trimming removed 6 bases from V and 5 bases from J, with 13 bases in between. Germline-derived CDR1 and CDR2 are MGHDK and SYGVNS. The CDR3 covers 13 residues. Here the CDR3 DNA reads TGTGCCAGCAGCAAAGGGGTGGTGGAGACCCAGTACTTC. This translates into CASSKGVVETQYF.

This clone was observed a few times. This chain connects TRBV4-1 to TRBJ1-3, with D perhaps matching TRBD1 (6 bases). V lost 6 bases and J lost 0, with 12 bases in between. In germline, CDR1 is MGHRA, CDR2 YSYEKL. This CDR3 region has 15 residues. CDR3 residues: CASSRQVNSGNTIYF. As DNA, the CDR3 is TGCGCCAGCAGTCGACAGGTTAACTCTGGAAACACCATATATTTT.